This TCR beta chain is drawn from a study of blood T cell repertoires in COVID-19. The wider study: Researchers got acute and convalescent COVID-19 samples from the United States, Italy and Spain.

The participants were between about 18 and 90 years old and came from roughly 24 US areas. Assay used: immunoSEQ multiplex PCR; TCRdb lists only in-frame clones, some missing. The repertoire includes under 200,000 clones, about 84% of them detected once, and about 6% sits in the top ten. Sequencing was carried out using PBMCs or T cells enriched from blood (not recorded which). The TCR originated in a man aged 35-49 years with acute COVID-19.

The CDR3 protein is CASSPRWGGGEHEQFF. CDR3 bases: TGTGCCAGCAGCCCTCGATGGGGCGGGGGCGAACATGAGCAGTTCTTC. The chain couples TRBV7-8 to TRBJ2-1; possible D gene TRBD2, 7 bases. Germline CDR1 is SGHVS and CDR2 is FQNEAQ. The CDR3 has 16 residues. V lost 5 bases and J lost 8, with 22 bases in between. Complete variable domain (other parts from reference TRBV7-8 and TRBJ2-1): GAGVSQSPRYKVAKRGQDVALRCDPISGHVSLFWYQQALGQGPEFLTYFQNEAQLDKSGLPSDRFFAERPEGSVSTLKIQRTQQEDSAVYLCASSPRWGGGEHEQFFGPGTRLTVL.